This T cell receptor beta chain was sequenced in a study of T-cell reconstitution after alpha-beta-depleted transplantation in children. Study-level findings and limits: The high TCRbeta diversity at day 60 in some patients came from surviving recipient T cells and thymic progenitors.

Germline V gene lookup returns CDR1 MNHEY and CDR2 SMNVEV (reference sequence). V was trimmed by 3 bases and J by 6 bases, leaving 10 bases between them. This CDR3 contains 13 residues. This clonotype has only a few counts. Its antigen is currently unknown. Unique molecular identifiers tagged the TCRbeta library. TCRdb itself ran the PCR reads through MiXCR, one entry per CDR3 protein. The data hold approximately 800,000 distinct CDR3 sequences, with 16% observed a single time. The source is a male patient younger than 18 who had a stem cell transplant for acute lymphoblastic leukemia, so the T cells may come from the graft donor. The source was PBMCs, mostly from graft donor cells, collected 360 days after TCRalphabeta/CD19-depleted stem cell transplant. J is TRBJ2-3 and V is TRBV27; D is uncertain. The CDR3 loop reads CASSFTVVDTQYF. CDR3 DNA: TGTGCCAGCAGTTTTACGGTCGTGGATACGCAGTATTTT.